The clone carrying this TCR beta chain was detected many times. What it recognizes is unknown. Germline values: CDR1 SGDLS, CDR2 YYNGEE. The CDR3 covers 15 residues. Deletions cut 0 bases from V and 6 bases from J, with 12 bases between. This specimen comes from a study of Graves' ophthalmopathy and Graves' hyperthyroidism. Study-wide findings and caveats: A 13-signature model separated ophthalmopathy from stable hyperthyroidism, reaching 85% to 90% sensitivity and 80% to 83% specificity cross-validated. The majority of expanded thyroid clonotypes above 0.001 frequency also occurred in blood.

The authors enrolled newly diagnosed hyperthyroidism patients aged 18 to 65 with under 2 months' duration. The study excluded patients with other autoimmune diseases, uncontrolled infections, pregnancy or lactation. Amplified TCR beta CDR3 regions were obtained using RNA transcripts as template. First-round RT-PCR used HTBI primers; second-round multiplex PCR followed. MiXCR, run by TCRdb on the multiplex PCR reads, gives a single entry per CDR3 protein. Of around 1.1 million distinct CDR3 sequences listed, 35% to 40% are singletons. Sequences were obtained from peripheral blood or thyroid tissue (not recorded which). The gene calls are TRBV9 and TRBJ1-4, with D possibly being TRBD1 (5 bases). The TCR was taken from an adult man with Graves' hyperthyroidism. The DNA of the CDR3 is TGTGCCAGCAGCGTAGGGCCAGGGCGTGATGAAAAACTGTTTTTT. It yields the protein CASSVGPGRDEKLFF.